This T cell receptor (beta chain) was sequenced in a study of TIL therapy for anti-PD-1-resistant metastatic lung cancer. The overall study: Median tumor PD-L1 proportion score was roughly 5.9%. Half of patients were current or former smokers. By whole-exome sequencing, median non-synonymous tumor mutation burden was more than 1.2 mutations per megabase.

The immunoSEQ assay was v3. Some clones are missing from TCRdb's copy, which holds only in-frame ones; the method was immunoSEQ multiplex PCR. The table includes about 17,000 clones, roughly 79% detected once. This CDR3 has 13 residues. Trimming removed 2 bases from V and 1 base from J, with 6 bases in between. Germline CDR1 reads GTSNPN; CDR2 reads SVGIG (reference sequence). This clone was detected a few times. Described time point: pre-treatment sample, taken before nivolumab and TIL therapy. Stage 4 NSCLC adults joined between October 2017 and 2020. The sequence derives from a person between 30 and 80 years old with non-small cell lung cancer. The sample was blood, taken at baseline. The chain employs TRBV30 and TRBJ2-1, with unresolved D. The CDR3 sequence is CAWSLGSYNEQFF. In DNA form, the CDR3 reads TGTGCCTGGAGTCTGGGGTCCTACAATGAGCAGTTCTTC.